This T cell receptor (beta chain) was captured in a study of Graves' ophthalmopathy and Graves' hyperthyroidism. Other autoimmune diseases, uncontrolled infections, pregnancy or lactation ruled patients out of participation. Serum thyroxine and TRAb, along with clinical symptoms, thyroid ultrasound and orbital computed tomography, were what diagnosis relied on. The TCR beta CDR3 regions underwent amplification from RNA transcripts. RT-PCR was first run with HTBI primers, then multiplex PCR in a second round. TCRdb re-called the multiplex PCR reads with MiXCR, one entry per CDR3 protein. The sample consists of about 220,000 distinct CDR3 sequences, around a fifth of them appearing once. V dropped 6 bases and J dropped 9 bases, with 21 bases sitting between them. The CDR3 spans 16 residues.

Sequences were obtained from peripheral blood. This chain connects TRBV12-3 or TRBV12-4 to TRBJ1-6; possible D gene TRBD1, 6 bases. The sequence was obtained from a woman between 50 and 59 years old with Graves' ophthalmopathy. CDR3 region: CASSQVKQGIGSPLHF. Here the CDR3 DNA reads TGTGCCAGCAGCCAAGTGAAGCAGGGGATCGGTTCACCCCTCCACTTT.